These 4 T cell receptor beta chains were sequenced from one sample in a study of cytomegalovirus exposure and HLA in healthy donors. The PCR made use of 60 Vbeta and 13 Jbeta primers. Repertoires were generated with immunoSEQ multiplex PCR, while TCRdb's copy carries only in-frame clones and drops some. The table includes about 110,000 clones, roughly 76% detected once. The sample consisted of PBMCs. The receptor source for this set is a woman aged 45-65 years in good health and CMV-seropositive.

The rearrangement uses TRBV6-1 and TRBJ2-5; 8 bases match TRBD1. Trimming removed 10 bases from V and 4 bases from J; junction bases left unmatched: 8. CDR3 length: 13 amino acids. Germline CDR1 is MNHNS and CDR2 is SASEGT. CDR3 protein: CAIRVQGVETQYF. As DNA, the CDR3 is TGTGCCATAAGGGTACAGGGGGTAGAGACCCAGTACTTC.

The chain carries TRBV27 and TRBJ2-6; TRBD2 agrees at 14 bases. This CDR3 is 18 amino acids long. The trim removed 5 bases at V and 2 bases at J, leaving 5 bases unmatched. CDR1 is MNHEY and CDR2 is SMNVEV in the germline V gene (reference sequence). The CDR3 coding sequence is TGTGCCAGCAGTAGACCGGGACTAGCGGGAGCTGGGGCCAACGTCCTGACTTTC. It translates to CASSRPGLAGAGANVLTF.

The chain links TRBV7-2 to TRBJ1-4; 9 nucleotides align to TRBD1. Germline V gives CDR1 SGHTA, CDR2 FQGNSA. The CDR3 extends over 15 amino acids. The ends lost 3 bases at V and 10 bases at J; junction bases unmatched: 9. The CDR3 DNA follows: TGTGCCAGCAGCTTGCAGGGACAGGGATTGGGAAAACTGTTTTTT. It codes for CASSLQGQGLGKLFF.

The CDR3 region is CASSLGQGTEAFF. The CDR3 DNA is TGTGCCAGCAGCTTAGGGCAGGGCACTGAAGCTTTCTTT. The chain is built from TRBV7-6 and TRBJ1-1; tentative D call: TRBD1 (5 bases). This CDR3 has 13 residues. Germline V gene lookup returns CDR1 SGHVS and CDR2 FNYEAQ. Deletions cut 1 base from V and 4 bases from J, with 7 bases between.